The clone carrying this T cell receptor (beta chain) was seen only once. The sample belongs to a study of T cell changes during pregnancy in multiple sclerosis. The table came from immunoSEQ multiplex PCR; TCRdb's copy has only in-frame clones and leaves some out. The sample lists 100,000 or so clones, over 80% seen once, with 3.5% to 4.5% in the top ten. The CDR3 loop spans 16 amino acids. Germline CDR1 SGHDN, CDR2 FVKESK. V was pared by 0 bases and J by 3 bases, with 14 bases between. The material sequenced was peripheral blood, taken in the first trimester of pregnancy. The TCR comes from a female donor with multiple sclerosis, enrolled in a pregnancy study. This rearrangement joins TRBV14 to TRBJ1-1, with D possibly TRBD1 on 5 matching bases. CDR3 region: CASSQDLGEGDTEAFF. The CDR3 nucleotides are TGTGCCAGCAGCCAAGATTTAGGGGAAGGGGACACTGAAGCTTTCTTT.